This T cell receptor beta chain was identified during a study of T cell repertoires in cytomegalovirus infection. Notes on this clonotype: Its antigen remains unknown.

This CDR3 has 11 amino acids. Germline V CDR1 and CDR2: SQVTM, ANQGSEA. V shed 5 bases and J shed 9 bases, with 11 bases lying between them. MiXCR, run by TCRdb on the reads, gives a single entry per CDR3 protein. The table lists around 900,000 distinct CDR3 sequences, approximately 31% of them singletons. The chain joins TRBV29-1 to TRBJ2-1; D gene ambiguous. This specimen was cultured CD8+ T cells from PBMCs, taken from culture after CMV antigen stimulation. The TCR comes from a human donor in good health (CMV status not recorded). Some clones in this sample may be carry-over from other donors' samples. CDR3 protein: CSVFEFSEQFF. The CDR3 DNA sequence: TGCAGCGTTTTCGAGTTTAGTGAGCAGTTCTTC.